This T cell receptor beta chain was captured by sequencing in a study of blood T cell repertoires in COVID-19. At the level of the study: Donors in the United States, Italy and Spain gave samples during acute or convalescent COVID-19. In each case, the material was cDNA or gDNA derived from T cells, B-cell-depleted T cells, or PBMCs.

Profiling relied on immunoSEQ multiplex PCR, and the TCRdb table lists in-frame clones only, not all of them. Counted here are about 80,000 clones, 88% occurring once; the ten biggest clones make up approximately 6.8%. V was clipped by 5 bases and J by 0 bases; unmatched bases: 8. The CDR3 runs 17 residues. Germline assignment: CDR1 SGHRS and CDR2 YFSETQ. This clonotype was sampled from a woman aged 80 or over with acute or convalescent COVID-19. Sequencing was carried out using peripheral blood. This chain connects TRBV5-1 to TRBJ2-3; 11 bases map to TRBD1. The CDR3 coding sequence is TGCGCCAGCAGGACCGGGACAGGGGGGATTAGCACAGATACGCAGTATTTT. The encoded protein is CASRTGTGGISTDTQYF. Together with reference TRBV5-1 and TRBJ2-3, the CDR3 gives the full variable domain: KAGVTQTPRYLIKTRGQQVTLSCSPISGHRSVSWYQQTPGQGLQFLFEYFSETQRNKGNFPGRFSGRQFSNSRSEMNVSTLELGDSALYLCASRTGTGGISTDTQYFGPGTRLTVL.